Shown below are 27 T cell receptor beta chains from a single sample sequenced in a study of T-cell memory formation after mild COVID-19. TCRdb re-analysed the 5' RACE reads in MiXCR, keeping a single row per CDR3 protein. The sample has 400,000 to 500,000 distinct CDR3 sequences, 20% seen once. The source material was PBMCs or a T cell subset sorted from them (not recorded which). Receptors originate from an adult woman who had mild COVID-19 (a few samples of this study predate the infection). Cell type and time point are not known.

The V gene is TRBV11-3, the J gene TRBJ2-1; D is possibly TRBD2 (6 bases). V dropped 1 base and J dropped 7 bases, with 11 bases sitting between them. Per germline, CDR1 SGHNT and CDR2 YENEEA. The CDR3 is 14 residues long. CDR3 coding DNA: TGTGCCAGCAGCTTAGCGGGAGTGGGGAATGAGCAGTTCTTC. Its translation is CASSLAGVGNEQFF.

This clonotype was detected only a few times. The V call is TRBV5-1, the J call TRBJ2-7; D might be TRBD2 (7 bases). Between the trimmed V and J ends, which lost 4 bases and 3 bases, there was a span of 14 bases. The CDR3 extends over 14 amino acids. Germline V gives CDR1 SGHRS, CDR2 YFSETQ. The CDR3 spells CASSLQGGNYEQYF. The CDR3 DNA reads as TGCGCCAGCAGCCTACAGGGAGGGAACTACGAGCAGTACTTC.

This clonotype was seen a few times. CDR3 sequence: CSAIRDRVLGGELFF. Written as DNA, the CDR3 is TGCAGCGCAATCCGGGACAGGGTCTTGGGCGGGGAGCTGTTTTTT. This rearrangement joins TRBV29-1 to TRBJ2-2; 9 nucleotides agree with TRBD1. Unmatched junction bases numbered 13, after V lost 7 bases and J lost 7 bases. The CDR3 is made up of 15 amino acids. Germline V gene sequence: CDR1 SQVTM, CDR2 ANQGSEA.

This clonotype has more than one count but fewer than ten. The chain has TRBV6-5 and TRBJ2-3; D is tentatively TRBD1 or TRBD2 (5 bases each). This CDR3 spans 15 amino acids. Germline V lookup: CDR1 MNHEY, CDR2 SVGAGI. Trimming pared 6 bases from V and 9 bases from J, leaving 22 bases between. The CDR3 coding sequence is TGTGCCAGCAGCCACACCGGGACGGGCATAGGGACGCAGTATTTT. Protein: CASSHTGTGIGTQYF.

This clonotype was recorded a few times. V gene TRBV12-3 or TRBV12-4 combines with J gene TRBJ2-5, with 7 bases aligning to TRBD2. V dropped 2 bases and J dropped 1; count of bases not matched to a gene: 7. This CDR3 has 16 amino acids. This chain's CDR3 is CASSLFGGTGQETQYF. The CDR3 nucleotides are TGTGCCAGCAGTTTATTCGGGGGGACTGGCCAAGAGACCCAGTACTTC.

The rearrangement uses TRBV20-1 and TRBJ2-3; 8 nucleotides agree with TRBD1. J gave up 6 bases and V 0 bases, and 11 bases lay outside the gene matches. The CDR3 contains 16 residues. Germline-derived CDR1 and CDR2 are DFQATT and SNEGSKA (reference sequence). CDR3 DNA: TGCAGTGCTAGAGATTATCAGGGGGCGCCGGGGGATACGCAGTATTTT. Translation: CSARDYQGAPGDTQYF.

This chain uses TRBV5-1 with TRBJ2-2; the match to TRBD2 covers 7 bases. CDR3 length equals 15 residues. CDR1 and CDR2 (germline): SGHRS, YFSETQ. V shed 4 bases and J 1 base; nucleotides not matched to a gene: 4. The CDR3 region has the DNA TGCGCCAGCAGCAATTTAGCGGGGAACACCGGGGAGCTGTTTTTT. Amino acid sequence: CASSNLAGNTGELFF.

Only a few counts were recorded for this clonotype. The V and J genes are TRBV15 and TRBJ1-6; D perhaps matches TRBD1 (5 bases). The V and J ends lost 2 bases and 9 bases respectively, with 8 bases between them. CDR1 is LNHNV, CDR2 YYDKDF, per germline (reference sequence). The CDR3 has 13 amino acids. CDR3 nucleotide sequence: TGTGCCACCAGCAGACAGGGAAGTTCACCCCTCCACTTT. Residues: CATSRQGSSPLHF. The variable domain in full, completed from reference TRBV15 and TRBJ1-6, reads DAMVIQNPRYQVTQFGKPVTLSCSQTLNHNVMYWYQQKSSQAPKLLFHYYDKDFNNEADTPDNFQSRRPNTSFCFLDIRSPGLGDTAMYLCATSRQGSSPLHFGNGTRLTVT.

The chain links TRBV7-9 to TRBJ2-4; the match to TRBD2 covers 8 bases. With 0 bases clipped from V and 7 bases from J, the junction kept 2 bases outside the gene matches. The CDR3 length is 14 residues. Germline V lookup: CDR1 SEHNR, CDR2 FQNEAQ (reference sequence). The DNA of the CDR3 is TGTGCCAGCAGCTTAGCAGCGGGAGTCAACATTCAGTACTTC. Translation: CASSLAAGVNIQYF.

This clonotype was seen a handful of times. The V gene is TRBV7-3, the J gene TRBJ1-1; 7 bases line up with TRBD1. The germline CDR1 and CDR2 sequences are SGHTA and FQGTGA. CDR3 length: 15 amino acids. V lost 5 bases, J lost 1 base, and 7 bases stayed unmatched. The CDR3, as DNA: TGTGCCAGCAGCGAAACTCCAGGGGGGAACACTGAAGCTTTCTTT. Translated: CASSETPGGNTEAFF.

J is TRBJ2-7 and V is TRBV29-1, with 7 bases fitting TRBD2. In germline, CDR1 is SQVTM, CDR2 ANQGSEA. Losses at the gene ends were 5 bases for V and 1 base for J; bases not matched to a gene: 5. The CDR3 is 13 residues long. The CDR3 sequence is CSVTSDRSYEQYF. CDR3 sequence (DNA): TGCAGCGTTACTAGCGATCGTTCCTACGAGCAGTACTTC.

The chain links TRBV7-8 to TRBJ2-3, with TRBD2 identical over 10 bases. J lost 1 base, V lost 4 bases, and 11 bases had no gene match. Germline V gene sequence: CDR1 SGHVS, CDR2 FQNEAQ. The CDR3 consists of 18 residues. This CDR3 is CASSSTLAGERGTDTQYF. The CDR3 DNA follows: TGTGCCAGCAGCTCGACCCTAGCGGGAGAGCGGGGCACAGATACGCAGTATTTT.

This clonotype turned up a few times. This chain links TRBV12-3 or TRBV12-4 with TRBJ1-4; a weak D match, TRBD1 (6 bases). This CDR3 is 15 amino acids long. V lost 7 bases and J 5 bases, leaving 17 bases between the germline ends. The CDR3 sequence is CASKLSGQKNEKLFF. As DNA, the CDR3 is TGTGCCAGCAAACTCTCGGGACAAAAGAATGAAAAACTGTTTTTT.

V usage is TRBV20-1 and J usage is TRBJ1-5, with D tentatively TRBD1 (5 bases). Germline CDR1 and CDR2: DFQATT and SNEGSKA (reference sequence). CDR3 length equals 12 residues. V was clipped by 6 bases and J by 6 bases, with 12 bases between them. CDR3 amino acids: CSAGMGVQPQHF. DNA of the CDR3: TGCAGTGCCGGGATGGGGGTTCAGCCCCAGCATTTT.

The V gene is TRBV20-1, the J gene TRBJ2-1; TRBD2 matches 15 bases. CDR3 length: 15 residues. Per the germline V gene, CDR1 is DFQATT and CDR2 is SNEGSKA (reference sequence). After removal of 6 bases from V and 10 bases from J, the junction contained 10 bases not matched to a gene. The CDR3 is CSAPGTSGGYLEQFF. The CDR3 DNA is TGCAGTGCCCCAGGGACTAGCGGGGGGTATTTGGAGCAGTTCTTC.

A few counts support this clonotype. V and J are TRBV5-4 and TRBJ2-3; D call uncertain. The CDR3 extends over 14 amino acids. V lost 2 bases and J 1 base, leaving 8 bases between the germline ends. The germline V gene has CDR1 SGHNT and CDR2 YYREEE (reference sequence). CDR3 coding DNA: TGTGCCAGCAGCTTTAGGGTGGGCACAGATACGCAGTATTTT. Residues: CASSFRVGTDTQYF.

There are a few counts of this clonotype. The chain carries TRBV4-3 and TRBJ1-2; D is unclear. CDR1 and CDR2 from the germline V gene are LGHNA and YSLEER. The CDR3 spans 16 residues. V was trimmed by 1 base and J by 0 bases, leaving 12 bases between them. The CDR3, as DNA: TGCGCCAGCAGCCAAGTATTGGAGGAATCTAACTATGGCTACACCTTC. It yields the protein CASSQVLEESNYGYTF.

Only a few counts were recorded for this clonotype. The rearrangement links TRBV7-2 to TRBJ2-5, with a weak D call TRBD1 (6 bases). V was pared by 5 bases and J by 1 base, with 14 bases between. The V gene's germline CDR1 is SGHTA and CDR2 FQGNSA. CDR3 length equals 15 residues. This chain's CDR3 is CASSQDRKAQETQYF. The CDR3 bases are TGTGCCAGCAGCCAAGACAGGAAGGCCCAAGAGACCCAGTACTTC.

The rearrangement links TRBV5-4 to TRBJ2-3, with D perhaps TRBD1 or TRBD2 (5 bases each). The CDR3 length is 15 residues. V was pared by 0 bases and J by 2 bases, with 10 bases between. Germline V gene lookup returns CDR1 SGHNT and CDR2 YYREEE (reference sequence). CDR3 region: CASSLERGYTDTQYF. The CDR3 DNA reads as TGTGCCAGCAGCTTGGAACGGGGCTACACAGATACGCAGTATTTT.

The gene calls are TRBV7-9 and TRBJ2-7; weak D call: TRBD2 (6 bases). The CDR3 contains 11 residues. V dropped 11 bases and J dropped 1 base, with 9 bases sitting between them. Per the germline V gene, CDR1 is SEHNR and CDR2 is FQNEAQ (reference sequence). The CDR3 sequence is CALRGSYEQYF. CDR3 bases: TGTGCCTTGCGGGGTTCCTACGAGCAGTACTTC.

This clonotype was recorded a few times. This chain connects TRBV4-1 to TRBJ2-6; no clear D gene. The germline V and J ends were trimmed by 0 bases and 0 bases, with 6 bases remaining between them. The CDR3 contains 16 residues. Germline assignment: CDR1 MGHRA and CDR2 YSYEKL. This CDR3 reads CASSQEGYSGANVLTF. CDR3 nucleotides: TGCGCCAGCAGCCAAGAGGGTTACTCTGGGGCCAACGTCCTGACTTTC.

V and J are TRBV2 and TRBJ2-2, with D tentatively TRBD1 (6 bases). Per germline, CDR1 SNHLY and CDR2 FYNNEI. The ends were cut back, 5 bases at V and 6 bases at J, with 13 bases in the middle. This CDR3 spans 14 amino acids. The CDR3 region is CASSWTDAAGELFF. The CDR3, as DNA: TGTGCCAGCAGTTGGACAGACGCCGCCGGGGAGCTGTTTTTT.

The chain has TRBV6-5 and TRBJ2-3; 9 bases are a match to TRBD1. The CDR3 runs to 13 residues. Germline CDR1 reads MNHEY; CDR2 reads SVGAGI. Germline trimming cut 7 bases from V and 8 bases from J; bases unmatched to any gene: 7. CDR3 bases: TGTGCCAGCATTTCGGACAGGGGCGGTACGCAGTATTTT. As protein: CASISDRGGTQYF.

CDR3 amino acids: CASSYSGGSGNTIYF. The CDR3 nucleotides read TGTGCCAGCAGTTACTCCGGCGGCTCTGGAAACACCATATATTTT. This chain links TRBV6-5 with TRBJ1-3; no firm D call. Trimming cost V 0 bases and J 0 bases, with 6 bases left between them. There are 15 residues in the CDR3. The germline CDR1 and CDR2 sequences are MNHEY and SVGAGI.

J is TRBJ2-5 and V is TRBV19; D gene uncertain. The CDR3 sequence is 12 residues long. The V and J ends lost 3 bases and 4 bases respectively, with 6 bases between them. Germline loops: CDR1 LNHDA, CDR2 SQIVND (reference sequence). CDR3 DNA: TGTGCCAGTAGTATTTGGGGAGAGACCCAGTACTTC. Its translation is CASSIWGETQYF.

The sample holds a few counts of this clonotype. V gene TRBV5-4 combines with J gene TRBJ2-3, with TRBD2 identical over 10 bases. This CDR3 is 15 amino acids long. The V gene's germline CDR1 is SGHNT and CDR2 YYREEE (reference sequence). V shed 4 bases, J shed 5 bases, and the junction held 7 bases outside the gene matches. DNA of the CDR3: TGTGCCAGCAGCCCCGACGGACTAGCGGTAGATACGCAGTATTTT. This encodes CASSPDGLAVDTQYF. Based on the CDR3 plus reference TRBV5-4 and TRBJ2-3, the full variable domain is ETGVTQSPTHLIKTRGQQVTLRCSSQSGHNTVSWYQQALGQGPQFIFQYYREEENGRGNFPPRFSGLQFPNYSSELNVNALELDDSALYLCASSPDGLAVDTQYFGPGTRLTVL.

The chain is built from TRBV10-3 and TRBJ2-1; tentatively, D is TRBD1 (6 bases). V lost 6 bases, J lost 7 bases, and 22 bases lay in between. The CDR3 has 16 residues. Per the germline V gene, CDR1 is ENHRY and CDR2 is SYGVKD. DNA of the CDR3: TGTGCCATCAGAGGAGACCGGGACACCCCTTGGAATGAGCAGTTCTTC. Its translation: CAIRGDRDTPWNEQFF.